This TCR beta chain originates from a study of blood T cell repertoires in COVID-19. Germline assignment: CDR1 SQVTM and CDR2 ANQGSEA. Germline trimming cut 3 bases from V and 7 bases from J; bases unmatched to any gene: 9. This CDR3 comprises 14 residues. Two consecutive negative NP/OP PCR tests, clearance, or resolved symptoms defined Cohort 3 recovery. Only in-frame clones appear in the TCRdb table, and some are missing; sequencing was by immunoSEQ multiplex PCR. The sample yields a few hundred thousand clones, around 85% seen once. This chain joins TRBV29-1 and TRBJ2-1; 7 bases are shared with TRBD2. Sequenced: PBMCs or T cells enriched from blood (not recorded which). This sequence was found in a man aged 40-49 years who had recovered from COVID-19. The CDR3: CSVDRSGILNEQFF. The DNA of the CDR3 is TGCAGCGTTGATAGGAGCGGGATATTGAATGAGCAGTTCTTC.